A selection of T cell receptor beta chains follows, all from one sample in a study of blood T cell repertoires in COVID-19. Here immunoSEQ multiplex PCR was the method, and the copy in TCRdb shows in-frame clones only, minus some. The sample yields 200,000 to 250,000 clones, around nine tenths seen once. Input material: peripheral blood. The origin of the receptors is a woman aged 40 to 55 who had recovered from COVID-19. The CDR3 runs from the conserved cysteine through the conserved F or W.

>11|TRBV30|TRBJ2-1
CAWSGGIEQFF
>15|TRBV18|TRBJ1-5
CASSPRKAGGQPQHF
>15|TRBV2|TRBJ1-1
CASTLQGFMNTEAFF
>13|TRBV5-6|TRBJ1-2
CASSLERAYGYTF
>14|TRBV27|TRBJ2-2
CASTRDILTGELFF
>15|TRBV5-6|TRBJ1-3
CASSAPGDSGNTIYF
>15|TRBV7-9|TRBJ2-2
CASSVAGGRAGELFF
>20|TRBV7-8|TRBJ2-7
CASSLAISGRPYVSSYEQYF
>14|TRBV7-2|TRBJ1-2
CASSLGAGQRGYTF
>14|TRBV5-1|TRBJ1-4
CASSSVQGYEKLFF
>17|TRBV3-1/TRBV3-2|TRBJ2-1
CASSQGGTGSSYNEQFF
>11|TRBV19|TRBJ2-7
CARDRAYEQYF
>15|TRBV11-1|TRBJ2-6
CASSLTGVRANVLTF
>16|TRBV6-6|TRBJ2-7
CASSPGLAGGVGEQYF
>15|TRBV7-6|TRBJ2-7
CASSLGGQGVDEQYF